The entry below describes one T cell receptor (beta chain). Its specificity is unknown. For Graves' hyperthyroidism to be stable, ophthalmopathy could not progress within 18 months. Exclusion criteria comprised uncontrolled infection, other autoimmune disease, pregnancy or lactation. The data are from a study of T cells in Graves' hyperthyroidism and ophthalmopathy. Broader study findings: The authors' 13 V-J model separated ophthalmopathy from stable hyperthyroidism. The model's output predicted ophthalmopathy at a median of roughly 6 months prior to onset.

The TCR beta CDR3 regions underwent amplification using RNA transcripts as the source. A first-round RT-PCR of the TCR CDR3 used the HTBI primer set. Via MiXCR, TCRdb re-called the multiplex PCR reads, giving one row per CDR3 protein. The sample lists hundreds of thousands of distinct CDR3 sequences, around 13% occurring once. Source material: blood. The TCR comes from a woman aged 25 to 39 with Graves' hyperthyroidism.

CDR3 in DNA: TGTGCCAGCAGTCCGACAGGGGGAGGGAACAATGAGCAGTTCTTC. It translates to CASSPTGGGNNEQFF. The rearrangement links TRBV6-2 or TRBV6-3 to TRBJ2-1, with TRBD1 identical over 9 bases. The CDR3 runs to 15 residues. Trimming took 5 bases from V and 5 from J; bases not matched to a gene: 7. From germline, CDR1 is MNHEY and CDR2 SVGEGT.